This is a list of T cell receptor beta chains from one sample in a study of T-cell memory formation after mild COVID-19. TCRdb analysed the 5' RACE reads with MiXCR anew, one entry per CDR3 protein. The sample holds about 130,000 distinct CDR3 sequences, 15% to 20% seen once. The sequenced material came from PBMCs or a T cell subset sorted from them (not recorded which). The receptors shown here come from an adult woman who had mild COVID-19 (a few samples of this study predate the infection). Cell type and time point are not known. CDR3s include the opening cysteine and the closing phenylalanine or tryptophan. Each record gives: D gene, J gene, V gene, clone size, CDR3 DNA, CDR3 protein. A D gene is named only where the DNA matches it firmly. Clone sizes are given selectively: once, few, many, or a class where the clone is expanded.

D gene: TRBD2; J gene: TRBJ2-3; V gene: TRBV20-1; clone size: .; CDR3 DNA: TGCAGTGCTACCCTAGCGGGAGTAGATACGCAGTATTTT; CDR3 protein: CSATLAGVDTQYF
D gene: .; J gene: TRBJ2-1; V gene: TRBV6-2/TRBV6-3; clone size: few; CDR3 DNA: TGTGCCAGCATAACCCGTATAAGCGGGCTGTACAATGAGCATTTCTTC; CDR3 protein: CASITRISGLYNEHFF
D gene: .; J gene: TRBJ2-7; V gene: TRBV2; clone size: .; CDR3 DNA: TGTGCCAGCAAGGGTCAGGGGCCTTCAACCTACGAGCAGTACTTC; CDR3 protein: CASKGQGPSTYEQYF
D gene: .; J gene: TRBJ1-1; V gene: TRBV12-3/TRBV12-4; clone size: few; CDR3 DNA: TGTGCCAGCAGTTTACTGGGTGTTGGGAGGAAGGACACTGAAGCTTTCTTT; CDR3 protein: CASSLLGVGRKDTEAFF
D gene: .; J gene: TRBJ2-5; V gene: TRBV5-1; clone size: few; CDR3 DNA: TGCGCCAGCAGCTTGCGGTTCGGCGGACAGGAGACCCAGTACTTC; CDR3 protein: CASSLRFGGQETQYF
D gene: .; J gene: TRBJ2-5; V gene: TRBV2; clone size: many; CDR3 DNA: TGTGCCAGCAGTAGGGCGGCCCTACACCAAGAGACCCAGTACTTC; CDR3 protein: CASSRAALHQETQYF
D gene: .; J gene: TRBJ2-7; V gene: TRBV5-1; clone size: .; CDR3 DNA: TGCGCCAGCAGCTTGGATTGGTACGAGCAGTACTTC; CDR3 protein: CASSLDWYEQYF
D gene: .; J gene: TRBJ2-7; V gene: TRBV12-3/TRBV12-4; clone size: few; CDR3 DNA: TGTGCCAGCAGTCACGCGGGGTTATACGAGCAGTACTTC; CDR3 protein: CASSHAGLYEQYF
D gene: .; J gene: TRBJ2-7; V gene: TRBV20-1; clone size: .; CDR3 DNA: TGCAGTGCTCGAGAGAGAGGCTCCTACGAGCAGTACTTC; CDR3 protein: CSARERGSYEQYF
D gene: TRBD2; J gene: TRBJ2-1; V gene: TRBV29-1; clone size: .; CDR3 DNA: TGCAGCGTAGCCCATGGGACTAGCGGGAGGAATGAGCAGTTCTTC; CDR3 protein: CSVAHGTSGRNEQFF
D gene: .; J gene: TRBJ1-6; V gene: TRBV5-6; clone size: .; CDR3 DNA: TGTGCCAGCAGCTATGGACCCAGCTCCTATAATTCACCCCTCCACTTT; CDR3 protein: CASSYGPSSYNSPLHF
D gene: .; J gene: TRBJ1-2; V gene: TRBV5-1; clone size: .; CDR3 DNA: TGCGCCAGCAGCCTGGGGAACGGGACCCCCCGTGGCTACACCTTC; CDR3 protein: CASSLGNGTPRGYTF
D gene: .; J gene: TRBJ1-1; V gene: TRBV12-3/TRBV12-4; clone size: .; CDR3 DNA: TGTGCCAGCAGTTTTGTCACTAACACTGAAGCTTTCTTT; CDR3 protein: CASSFVTNTEAFF
D gene: TRBD1; J gene: TRBJ1-2; V gene: TRBV7-3; clone size: .; CDR3 DNA: TGTGCCAGCAGCCTCGGGGACAGGGGTATGGGCGGCTACACCTTC; CDR3 protein: CASSLGDRGMGGYTF
D gene: .; J gene: TRBJ1-4; V gene: TRBV6-1; clone size: .; CDR3 DNA: TGTGCCCTACTGACGGACACGAATGAAAAACTGTTTTTT; CDR3 protein: CALLTDTNEKLFF
D gene: .; J gene: TRBJ2-2; V gene: TRBV5-1; clone size: .; CDR3 DNA: TGCGCCAGCAGCTTGGCGTCCACCGGGGAGCTGTTTTTT; CDR3 protein: CASSLASTGELFF
D gene: TRBD2; J gene: TRBJ2-4; V gene: TRBV6-1; clone size: .; CDR3 DNA: TGTGCCAGTGACCGGGGGGGGACCAAAAACATTCAGTACTTC; CDR3 protein: CASDRGGTKNIQYF